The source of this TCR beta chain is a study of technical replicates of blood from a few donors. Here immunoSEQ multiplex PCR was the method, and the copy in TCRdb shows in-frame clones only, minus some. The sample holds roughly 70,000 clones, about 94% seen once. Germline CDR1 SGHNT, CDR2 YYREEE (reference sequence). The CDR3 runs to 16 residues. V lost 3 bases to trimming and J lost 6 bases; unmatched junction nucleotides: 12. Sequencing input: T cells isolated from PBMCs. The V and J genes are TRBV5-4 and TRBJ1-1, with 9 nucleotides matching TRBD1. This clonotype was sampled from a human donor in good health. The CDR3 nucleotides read TGTGCCAGCAGCTCCATATTTACAGGGGGCGCGGCTGAAGCTTTCTTT. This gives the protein CASSSIFTGGAAEAFF.